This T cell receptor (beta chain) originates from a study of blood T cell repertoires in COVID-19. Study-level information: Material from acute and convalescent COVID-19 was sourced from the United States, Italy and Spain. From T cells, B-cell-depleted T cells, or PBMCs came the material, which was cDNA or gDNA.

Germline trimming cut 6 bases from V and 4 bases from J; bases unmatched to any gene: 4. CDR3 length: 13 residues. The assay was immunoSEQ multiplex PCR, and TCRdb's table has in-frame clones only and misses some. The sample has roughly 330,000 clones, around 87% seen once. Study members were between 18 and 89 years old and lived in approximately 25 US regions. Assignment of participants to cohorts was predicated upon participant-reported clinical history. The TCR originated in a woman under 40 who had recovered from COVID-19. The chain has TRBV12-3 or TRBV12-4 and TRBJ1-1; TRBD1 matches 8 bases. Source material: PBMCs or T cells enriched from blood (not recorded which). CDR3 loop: CASSLQGVTEAFF. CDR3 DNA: TGTGCCAGCAGCCTACAGGGGGTCACTGAAGCTTTCTTT.